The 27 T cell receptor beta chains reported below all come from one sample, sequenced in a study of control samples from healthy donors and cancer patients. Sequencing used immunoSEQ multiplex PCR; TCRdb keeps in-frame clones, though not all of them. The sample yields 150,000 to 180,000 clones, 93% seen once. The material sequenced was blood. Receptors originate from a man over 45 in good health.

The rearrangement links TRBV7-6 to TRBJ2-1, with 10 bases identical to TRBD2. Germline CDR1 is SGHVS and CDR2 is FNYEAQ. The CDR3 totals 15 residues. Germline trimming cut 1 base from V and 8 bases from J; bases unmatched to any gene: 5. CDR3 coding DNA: TGTGCCAGCAGCTTAGAGAGCGGGAGGGCCTATGAGCAGTTCTTC. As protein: CASSLESGRAYEQFF.

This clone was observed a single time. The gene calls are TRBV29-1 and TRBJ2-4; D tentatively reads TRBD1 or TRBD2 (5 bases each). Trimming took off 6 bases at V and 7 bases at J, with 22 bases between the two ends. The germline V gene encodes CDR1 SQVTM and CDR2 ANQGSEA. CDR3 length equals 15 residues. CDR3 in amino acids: CSVVTGTHVRNIQYF. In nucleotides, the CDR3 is TGCAGCGTCGTAACCGGGACCCACGTAAGGAACATTCAGTACTTC.

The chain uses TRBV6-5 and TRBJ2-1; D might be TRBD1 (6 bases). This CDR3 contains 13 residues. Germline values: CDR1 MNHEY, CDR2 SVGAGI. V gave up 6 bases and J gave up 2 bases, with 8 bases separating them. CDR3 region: CASRRQAYNEQFF. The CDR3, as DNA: TGTGCCAGCAGGCGACAGGCCTACAATGAGCAGTTCTTC.

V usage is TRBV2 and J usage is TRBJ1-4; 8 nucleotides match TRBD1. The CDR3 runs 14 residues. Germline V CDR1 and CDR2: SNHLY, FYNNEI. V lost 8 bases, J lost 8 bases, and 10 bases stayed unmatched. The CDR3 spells CASGPGGAGEKLFF. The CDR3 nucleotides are TGTGCCAGCGGGCCAGGGGGCGCAGGGGAAAAACTGTTTTTT.

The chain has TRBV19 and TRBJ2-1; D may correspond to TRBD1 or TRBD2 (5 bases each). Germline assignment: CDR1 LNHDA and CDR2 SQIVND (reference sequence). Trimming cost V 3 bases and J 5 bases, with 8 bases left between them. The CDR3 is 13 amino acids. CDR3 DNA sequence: TGTGCCAGTAGTATGGGACCCAACAATGAGCAGTTCTTC. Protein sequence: CASSMGPNNEQFF.

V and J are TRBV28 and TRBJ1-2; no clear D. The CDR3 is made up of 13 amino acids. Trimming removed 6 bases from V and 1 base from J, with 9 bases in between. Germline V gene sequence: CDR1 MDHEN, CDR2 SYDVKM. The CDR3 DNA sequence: TGTGCCAGCAGCAGACGGAATAACTATGGCTACACCTTC. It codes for CASSRRNNYGYTF.

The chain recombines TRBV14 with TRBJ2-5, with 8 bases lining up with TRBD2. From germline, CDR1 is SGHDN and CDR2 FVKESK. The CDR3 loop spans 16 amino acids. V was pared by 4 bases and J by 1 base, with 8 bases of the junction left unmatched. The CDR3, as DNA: TGTGCCAGCAGCCCTCAGCGGGAGTCGACCCAAGAGACCCAGTACTTC. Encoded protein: CASSPQRESTQETQYF.

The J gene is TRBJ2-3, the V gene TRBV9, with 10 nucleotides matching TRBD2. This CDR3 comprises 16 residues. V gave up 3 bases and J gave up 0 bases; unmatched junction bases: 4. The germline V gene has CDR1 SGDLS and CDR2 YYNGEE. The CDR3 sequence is CASSGLAGTSTDTQYF. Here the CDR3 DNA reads TGTGCCAGCAGCGGACTAGCGGGTACTAGCACAGATACGCAGTATTTT.

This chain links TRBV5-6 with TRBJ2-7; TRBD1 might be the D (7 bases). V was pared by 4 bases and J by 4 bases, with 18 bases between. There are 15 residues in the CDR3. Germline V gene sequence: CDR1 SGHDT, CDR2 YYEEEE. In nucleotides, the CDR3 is TGTGCCAGCAGCACCATGACAGGGAGGTGGTACGAGCAGTACTTC. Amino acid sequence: CASSTMTGRWYEQYF. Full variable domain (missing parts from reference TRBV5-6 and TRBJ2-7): DAGVTQSPTHLIKTRGQQVTLRCSPKSGHDTVSWYQQALGQGPQFIFQYYEEEERQRGNFPDRFSGHQFPNYSSELNVNALLLGDSALYLCASSTMTGRWYEQYFGPGTRLTVT.

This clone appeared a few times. The DNA for the CDR3 is TGTGCCAGCAGTGAAGAGCAGACTAGCGGGAGTCACAATGAGCAGTTCTTC. The encoded protein is CASSEEQTSGSHNEQFF. The rearrangement links TRBV6-1 to TRBJ2-1; 12 nucleotides match TRBD2. The germline V gene has CDR1 MNHNS and CDR2 SASEGT. Unmatched junction bases numbered 6, after V lost 1 base and J lost 5 bases. The CDR3 spans 17 residues.

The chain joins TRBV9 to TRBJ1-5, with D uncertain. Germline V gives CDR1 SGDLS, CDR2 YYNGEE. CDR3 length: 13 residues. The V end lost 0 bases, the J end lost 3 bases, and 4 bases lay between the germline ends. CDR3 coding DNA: TGTGCCAGCAGCGTAGAAGTCAATCAGCCCCAGCATTTT. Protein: CASSVEVNQPQHF.

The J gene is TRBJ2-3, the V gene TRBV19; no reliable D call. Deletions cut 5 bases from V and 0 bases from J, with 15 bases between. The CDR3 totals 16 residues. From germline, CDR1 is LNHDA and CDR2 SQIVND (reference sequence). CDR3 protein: CASSPGRAQSTDTQYF. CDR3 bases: TGTGCCAGTAGTCCCGGTAGAGCCCAAAGCACAGATACGCAGTATTTT.

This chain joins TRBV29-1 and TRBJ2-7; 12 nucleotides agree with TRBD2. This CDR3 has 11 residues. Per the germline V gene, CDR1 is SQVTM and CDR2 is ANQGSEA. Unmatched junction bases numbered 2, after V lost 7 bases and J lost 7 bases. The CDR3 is CSGGTSGEQYF. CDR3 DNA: TGCAGCGGAGGGACTAGCGGGGAGCAGTACTTC.

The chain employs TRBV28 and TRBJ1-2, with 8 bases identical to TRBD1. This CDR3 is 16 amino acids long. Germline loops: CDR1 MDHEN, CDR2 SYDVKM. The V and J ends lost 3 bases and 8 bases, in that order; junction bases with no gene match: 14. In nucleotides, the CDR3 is TGTGCCAGCAGTTTGCCGGGACAGGCGCGACTTAGCGGCTACACCTTC. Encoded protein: CASSLPGQARLSGYTF.

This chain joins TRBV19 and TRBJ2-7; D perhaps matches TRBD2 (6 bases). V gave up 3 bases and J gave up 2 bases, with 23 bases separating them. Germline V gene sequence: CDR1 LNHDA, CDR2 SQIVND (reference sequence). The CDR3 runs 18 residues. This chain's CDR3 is CASSMKVDRWGGPYEQYF. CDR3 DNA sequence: TGTGCCAGTAGTATGAAGGTCGATCGGTGGGGAGGACCCTACGAGCAGTACTTC.

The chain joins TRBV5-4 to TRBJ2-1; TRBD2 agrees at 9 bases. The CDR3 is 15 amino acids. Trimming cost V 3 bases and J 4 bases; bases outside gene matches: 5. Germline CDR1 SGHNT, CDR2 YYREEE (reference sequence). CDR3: CASSSRTSAYNEQFF. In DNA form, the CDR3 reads TGTGCCAGCAGCTCCCGGACTAGCGCATACAATGAGCAGTTCTTC.

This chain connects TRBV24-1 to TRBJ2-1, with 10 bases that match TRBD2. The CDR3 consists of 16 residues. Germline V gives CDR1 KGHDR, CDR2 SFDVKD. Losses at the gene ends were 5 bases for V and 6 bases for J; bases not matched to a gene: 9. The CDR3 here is CATSVNSASGSNEQFF. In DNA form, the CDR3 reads TGTGCCACCAGTGTCAATTCGGCTAGCGGGAGCAATGAGCAGTTCTTC.

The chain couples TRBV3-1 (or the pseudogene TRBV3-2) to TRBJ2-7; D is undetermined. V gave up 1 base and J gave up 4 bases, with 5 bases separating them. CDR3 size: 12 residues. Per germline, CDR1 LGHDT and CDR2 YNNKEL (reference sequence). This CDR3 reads CASSQVRYEQYF. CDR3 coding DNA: TGTGCCAGCAGCCAAGTCCGTTACGAGCAGTACTTC.

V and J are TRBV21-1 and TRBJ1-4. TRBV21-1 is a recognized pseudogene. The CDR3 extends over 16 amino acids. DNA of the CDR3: TGTGCCAGCAGCAAAGATATTGCACCGTCTAATGAAAAACTGTTTTTT. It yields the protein CASSKDIAPSNEKLFF.

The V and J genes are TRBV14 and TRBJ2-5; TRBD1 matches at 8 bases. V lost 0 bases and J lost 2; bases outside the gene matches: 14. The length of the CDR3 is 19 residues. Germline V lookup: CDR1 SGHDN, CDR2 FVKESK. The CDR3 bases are TGTGCCAGCAGCCAAGATGGGCAGGGGGCGCCGCGGTGGCAAGAGACCCAGTACTTC. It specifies CASSQDGQGAPRWQETQYF.

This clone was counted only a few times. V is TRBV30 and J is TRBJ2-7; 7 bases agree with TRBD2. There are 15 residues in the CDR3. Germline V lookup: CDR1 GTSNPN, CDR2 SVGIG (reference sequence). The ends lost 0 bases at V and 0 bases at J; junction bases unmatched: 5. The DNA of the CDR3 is TGTGCCTGGAGTGTACGGCTAGCGGTCTCCTACGAGCAGTACTTC. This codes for CAWSVRLAVSYEQYF. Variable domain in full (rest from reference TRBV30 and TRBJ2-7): SQTIHQWPATLVQPVGSPLSLECTVEGTSNPNLYWYRQAAGRGLQLLFYSVGIGQISSEVPQNLSASRPQDRQFILSSKKLLLSDSGFYLCAWSVRLAVSYEQYFGPGTRLTVT.

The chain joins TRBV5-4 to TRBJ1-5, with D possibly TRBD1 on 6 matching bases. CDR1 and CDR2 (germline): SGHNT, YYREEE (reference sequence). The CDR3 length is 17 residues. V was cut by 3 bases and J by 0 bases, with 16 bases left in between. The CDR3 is CASSSPDRTYSNQPQHF. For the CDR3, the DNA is TGTGCCAGCAGCTCACCTGACAGGACCTATAGCAATCAGCCCCAGCATTTT.

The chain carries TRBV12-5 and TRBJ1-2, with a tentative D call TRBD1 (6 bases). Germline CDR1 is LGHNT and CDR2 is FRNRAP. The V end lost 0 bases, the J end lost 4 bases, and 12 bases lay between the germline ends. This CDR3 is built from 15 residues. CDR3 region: CASGLVQGGSYGYTF. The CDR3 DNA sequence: TGTGCTAGTGGTTTGGTACAGGGAGGAAGCTATGGCTACACCTTC. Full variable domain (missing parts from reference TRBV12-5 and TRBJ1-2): DARVTQTPRHKVTEMGQEVTMRCQPILGHNTVFWYRQTMMQGLELLAYFRNRAPLDDSGMPKDRFSAEMPDATLATLKIQPSEPRDSAVYFCASGLVQGGSYGYTFGSGTRLTVV.

The CDR3 region has the DNA TGTGCCAGCAGTGACGGGACATATGGCTACACCTTC. This codes for CASSDGTYGYTF. This chain joins TRBV6-4 and TRBJ1-2; a weak D match, TRBD1 (6 bases). V lost 2 bases and J lost 5, with 6 bases in between. In germline, CDR1 is MRHNA, CDR2 SNTAGT. The CDR3 has 12 amino acids.

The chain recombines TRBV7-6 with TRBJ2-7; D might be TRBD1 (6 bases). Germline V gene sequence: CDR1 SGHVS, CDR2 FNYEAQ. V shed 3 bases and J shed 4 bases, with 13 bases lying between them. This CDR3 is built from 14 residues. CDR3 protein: CASSFSGGAYEQYF. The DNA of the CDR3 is TGTGCCAGCAGCTTTTCTGGGGGCGCGTACGAGCAGTACTTC.

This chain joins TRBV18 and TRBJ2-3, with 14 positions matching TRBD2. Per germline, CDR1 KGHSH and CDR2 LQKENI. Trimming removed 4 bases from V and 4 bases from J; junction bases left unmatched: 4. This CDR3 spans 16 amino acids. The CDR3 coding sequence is TGTGCCAGCTCACGGAGACTAGCGGGAGGGGCAGATACGCAGTATTTT. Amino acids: CASSRRLAGGADTQYF. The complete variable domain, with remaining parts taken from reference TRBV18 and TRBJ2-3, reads NAGVMQNPRHLVRRRGQEARLRCSPMKGHSHVYWYRQLPEEGLKFMVYLQKENIIDESGMPKERFSAEFPKEGPSILRIQQVVRGDSAAYFCASSRRLAGGADTQYFGPGTRLTVL.

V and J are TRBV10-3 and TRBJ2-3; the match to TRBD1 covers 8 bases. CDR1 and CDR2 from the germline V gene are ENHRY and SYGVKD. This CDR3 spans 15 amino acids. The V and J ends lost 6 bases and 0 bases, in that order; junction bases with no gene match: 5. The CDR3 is CAIRPGTGSTDTQYF. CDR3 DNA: TGTGCCATCAGGCCCGGGACAGGAAGCACAGATACGCAGTATTTT.